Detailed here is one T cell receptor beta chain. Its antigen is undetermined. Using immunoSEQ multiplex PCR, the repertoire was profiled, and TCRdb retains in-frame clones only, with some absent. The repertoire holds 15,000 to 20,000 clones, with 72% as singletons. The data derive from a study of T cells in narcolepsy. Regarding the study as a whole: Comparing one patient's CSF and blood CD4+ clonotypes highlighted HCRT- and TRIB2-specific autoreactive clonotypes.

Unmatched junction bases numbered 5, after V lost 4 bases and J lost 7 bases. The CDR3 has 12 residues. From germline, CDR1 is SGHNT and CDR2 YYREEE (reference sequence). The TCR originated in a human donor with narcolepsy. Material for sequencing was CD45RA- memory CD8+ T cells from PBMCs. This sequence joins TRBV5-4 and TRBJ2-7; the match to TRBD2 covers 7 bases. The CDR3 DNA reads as TGTGCCAGCAGCAAGCCGGGGGGAGAGCAGTACTTC. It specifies CASSKPGGEQYF.